This TCR beta chain was captured in a study of blood T cell repertoires in COVID-19. Trimming pared 3 bases from V and 6 bases from J, leaving 12 bases between. This CDR3 is built from 14 residues. CDR1 LNHDA and CDR2 SQIVND come from the germline V gene (reference sequence). TCRdb's table, derived via immunoSEQ multiplex PCR, lists solely in-frame clones and lacks some. Of under 250,000 clones in the sample, 86% were seen once. This chain links TRBV19 with TRBJ1-5; D call uncertain. This receptor was taken from an older woman who had recovered from COVID-19. The source material was peripheral blood. The chain's CDR3 is CASSMAEVGQPQHF. The CDR3 DNA reads as TGTGCCAGTAGTATGGCGGAGGTGGGTCAGCCCCAGCATTTT.